The entry below gives a single T cell receptor beta chain sequence along with its context. Its antigen is not known. V dropped 0 bases and J dropped 7 bases, with 16 bases sitting between them. Germline CDR1 is MGHRA and CDR2 is YSYEKL. The CDR3 length is 15 residues. Amplification used 60 Vbeta primers and 13 Jbeta primers. TCRdb's table, derived via immunoSEQ multiplex PCR, lists solely in-frame clones and lacks some. Of under 150,000 clones listed, about 79% are singletons. The record originates from a study of cytomegalovirus exposure and HLA in healthy donors. Findings and limits, study-wide: In a later analysis, a genetic analysis reported fewer productive-TCR N-insertions in an Asian-associated ancestry cluster than the cohort average. One cluster of highly shared sequence variants probably arose as a sequencing artifact. In a later analysis, TCR beta V- and J-gene trimming showed a link to a missense DCLRE1C variant. Overall, around 160 TCR beta chains were annotated as cytomegalovirus-associated.

The TCR sequence derives from a male donor in good health and CMV-seronegative. The sample taken for sequencing was PBMCs. V is TRBV4-1 and J is TRBJ2-7, with D possibly being TRBD1 (5 bases). The CDR3 sequence: CASSQDIAGLGEQYF. CDR3 nucleotides: TGCGCCAGCAGCCAAGATATCGCAGGGTTGGGGGAGCAGTACTTC.